These T cell receptor beta chains were read from a single sample in a study of post-analysis software for immune sequencing data. TCRdb redid the calling of the PCR reads with MiXCR, one entry per CDR3 protein. The top ten clones hold approximately 5% of a sample with some 800,000 distinct CDR3 sequences, about half of them seen once. Source material: blood. The receptors stem from a girl aged 5-17 years with multiple sclerosis. Both conserved end residues are part of each CDR3. The size field is filled for only some rows; it gives once, few, many or a size class.

TRBJ2-3,few,TRBV11-2,CASSSPRAGDFFRADTQYF
TRBJ2-1,NA,TRBV20-1,CSADLYFSYNEQFF
NA,NA,TRBV30,CAWSRGRETQYF
NA,NA,TRBV9,CASSAQTGYEQYF
TRBJ1-1,NA,TRBV20-1,CSARLQTGGGTEAFF
TRBJ2-5,NA,TRBV7-9,CASSLWEETQYF
TRBJ2-3,NA,TRBV27,CASSFRLSFTDTQYF
TRBJ2-4,NA,TRBV10-3,CAISETKRGDKNIQYF
TRBJ2-7,NA,TRBV7-9,CASAATSGLYEQYF
NA,NA,TRBV12-1,CASSFAGQIILDSYEQYF
TRBJ2-5,few,TRBV24-1,CATSDSPETQYF
TRBJ2-7,few,TRBV10-3,CAISDGQAGYEQYF
TRBJ2-5,few,TRBV7-2,CASSSIPGQYF
TRBJ1-1,NA,TRBV7-9,CASSRLRNTEAFF
TRBJ2-7,NA,TRBV28,CASSSPDRRSQYF
TRBJ2-3,NA,TRBV5-5,CASRIQGGTDTQYF
TRBJ2-5,NA,TRBV18,CASSPPGQGVETQYF
TRBJ2-7,few,TRBV6-2/TRBV6-3,CASSSDASYEQYF
TRBJ1-5,few,TRBV7-2,CASSPRTGGGGNQPQHF
TRBJ2-1,NA,TRBV29-1,CSARPGQNNEQFF
TRBJ2-1,many,TRBV12-3/TRBV12-4,CASSPLAGGSYNEQFF
TRBJ1-2,NA,TRBV25-1,CASSEPGQTNYGYTF
TRBJ1-5,few,TRBV6-5,CASSRNRASNQPQHF
TRBJ1-5,NA,TRBV6-5,CASSPWTGTGVQPQHF
TRBJ2-3,NA,TRBV2,CASRGGHDTQYF
TRBJ1-1,NA,TRBV3-1,CASSQAGLTEAFF
TRBJ1-2,NA,TRBV7-2,CASTRDGYTF
TRBJ2-3,NA,TRBV12-3/TRBV12-4,CARGTSFEKGDTQYF
TRBJ2-3,few,TRBV7-6,CASSPGTSDADTQYF
TRBJ2-5,NA,TRBV6-2/TRBV6-3,CASSYGTLEDETQYF
TRBJ2-4,few,TRBV5-6,CASSPQVGGQQYF
TRBJ2-5,few,TRBV3-1,CASSQAVSLGTQYF
TRBJ2-1,few,TRBV29-1,CSGGRLNEQFF
TRBJ2-7,once,TRBV19,CATSLRVDIYEQYF
TRBJ1-2,NA,TRBV6-5,CASSYSSGDGYTF
TRBJ2-1,many,TRBV20-1,CSARGISGTPQTEQFF
TRBJ2-6,NA,TRBV20-1,CSARGQFGANVLTF
TRBJ1-2,few,TRBV4-1,CASSQDDKQVYYGYTF
NA,once,TRBV3-1,CASSHQGPSGKETQYF
TRBJ2-2,NA,TRBV15,CATSRDSNEIAGELFF
TRBJ2-1,NA,TRBV6-5,CASSYFADNEQFF
TRBJ2-7,once,TRBV7-9,CASSIGLPYEQYF
TRBJ2-1,few,TRBV18,CASSPPVVGQGQFF
TRBJ2-1,NA,TRBV7-3,CASSKAFGNEQFF
TRBJ2-1,NA,TRBV11-1,CASNPGLAGGNEQFF
TRBJ2-4,NA,TRBV6-1,CASSADRGRIAKNIQYF
TRBJ2-1,few,TRBV20-1,CSRLAGGSPGYNEQFF
TRBJ2-1,few,TRBV12-3/TRBV12-4,CASSASGRSYNEQFF
TRBJ2-7,NA,TRBV29-1,CSVQGGTDEQYF
TRBJ2-3,few,TRBV20-1,CSASTTQAGRGDTQYF
TRBJ1-2,NA,TRBV20-1,CSASYSANYGYTF
TRBJ2-3,NA,TRBV6-5,CASSYSQMQYF
NA,NA,TRBV12-3/TRBV12-4,CASSSGPSSEQYF